These 21 T cell receptor beta chains originate from one sample sequenced in a study of T cell repertoires in cytomegalovirus infection. One entry per CDR3 protein, called by TCRdb with MiXCR from the reads. The sample lists hundreds of thousands of distinct CDR3 sequences, 20% to 30% seen once, with roughly 8% in the top ten. Sequences were obtained from CD8+ T cells from PBMCs. These receptors were taken from a human donor in good health (CMV status not recorded). Some clones in this sample may be carry-over from other donors' samples.

The rearrangement joins TRBV14 to TRBJ2-5, with D perhaps matching TRBD2 (5 bases). This CDR3 is 14 amino acids long. CDR1 and CDR2 from the germline V gene are SGHDN and FVKESK. The V gene lost 0 bases and the J gene lost 5 bases, with 10 bases spanning the gap. The CDR3 DNA follows: TGTGCCAGCAGCCAAGATCCGCGGAGGGAGACCCAGTACTTC. This translates into CASSQDPRRETQYF.

The chain carries TRBV20-1 and TRBJ2-1, with 8 bases aligning to TRBD2. The germline V gene has CDR1 DFQATT and CDR2 SNEGSKA (reference sequence). The trim removed 8 bases at V and 3 bases at J, leaving 6 bases unmatched. The CDR3 sequence is 13 residues long. The CDR3 sequence: CSSAGGLYNEQFF. The DNA for the CDR3 is TGCAGTTCTGCGGGGGGTCTCTACAATGAGCAGTTCTTC.

This clonotype was observed a handful of times. The chain recombines TRBV10-3 with TRBJ2-7; D is uncertain. The CDR3 is 12 amino acids. Trimming took off 10 bases at V and 5 bases at J, with 15 bases between the two ends. Per the germline V gene, CDR1 is ENHRY and CDR2 is SYGVKD. DNA of the CDR3: TGTGCCACCCAGGACGGAGCCCACGAGCAGTACGTC. Protein product: CATQDGAHEQYV.

J is TRBJ1-4 and V is TRBV2; D might be TRBD1 (5 bases). V was trimmed by 2 bases and J by 7 bases, leaving 14 bases between them. Looked up from germline, CDR1 is SNHLY and CDR2 is FYNNEI. This CDR3 spans 15 amino acids. CDR3 protein: CASSEYAGRGEKLFF. The CDR3 DNA sequence: TGTGCCAGCAGTGAATATGCGGGGAGGGGTGAAAAACTGTTTTTT.

There are many counts of this clonotype. The chain recombines TRBV7-9 with TRBJ2-5; 7 nucleotides match TRBD2. The CDR3 length is 16 residues. CDR1 is SEHNR, CDR2 FQNEAQ, per germline (reference sequence). Germline trimming cut 4 bases from V and 3 bases from J; bases unmatched to any gene: 11. CDR3 coding DNA: TGTGCCAGCAGCTCCAACGGGGGGAAGCTGGAAGAGACCCAGTACTTC. It is translated as CASSSNGGKLEETQYF. The variable domain in full, with the rest retrieved from reference TRBV7-9 and TRBJ2-5, is DTGVSQNPRHKITKRGQNVTFRCDPISEHNRLYWYRQTLGQGPEFLTYFQNEAQLEKSRLLSDRFSAERPKGSFSTLEIQRTEQGDSAMYLCASSSNGGKLEETQYFGPGTRLLVL.

Comments on this clonotype: A far larger clone is off by one base, so a read error is likely. The CDR3 ends on some other residue instead of the conserved phenylalanine or tryptophan, so this is likely a read error. The gene calls are TRBV7-8 and TRBJ2-3, with D unclear. This CDR3 is 12 amino acids long. V lost 1 base, J lost 4 bases, and 3 bases lay in between. Looked up from germline, CDR1 is SGHVS and CDR2 is FQNEAQ. The CDR3 spells CASSLVADTQYS. The DNA of the CDR3 is TGTGCCAGCAGCTTAGTTGCAGATACGCAGTATTCT.

This clonotype has a count of ten or more. The chain joins TRBV7-8 to TRBJ2-3, with 12 bases lining up with TRBD2. Germline CDR1 and CDR2: SGHVS and FQNEAQ. V trimming: 3 bases; J trimming: 5 bases; junction bases outside the gene matches: 9. This CDR3 comprises 17 residues. The CDR3, as DNA: TGTGCCAGCAGCTTCCCTCGACTAGCGGGGGAAGGAGATACGCAGTATTTT. This sequence encodes CASSFPRLAGEGDTQYF.

The rearrangement joins TRBV29-1 to TRBJ2-1; D possibly matches TRBD1 or TRBD2 (5 bases each). CDR1 is SQVTM and CDR2 is ANQGSEA in the germline V gene. This CDR3 is 13 amino acids long. V was trimmed by 6 bases and J by 8 bases, leaving 17 bases between them. The CDR3 bases are TGCAGCGTCGATTCCGGGACCCGCGATGAGCAGTTCTTC. Translation: CSVDSGTRDEQFF.

V and J are TRBV15 and TRBJ2-5; 10 positions match TRBD2. With V trimmed by 0 bases and J by 2 bases, 3 bases remained unmatched. CDR1 and CDR2 from the germline V gene are LNHNV and YYDKDF (reference sequence). The CDR3 has 16 amino acids. The CDR3 DNA reads TGTGCCACCAGCAGAGACCGAGCGGGGGGGCAAGAGACCCAGTACTTC. This codes for CATSRDRAGGQETQYF. Combining the CDR3 with reference TRBV15 and TRBJ2-5 gives the whole variable domain DAMVIQNPRYQVTQFGKPVTLSCSQTLNHNVMYWYQQKSSQAPKLLFHYYDKDFNNEADTPDNFQSRRPNTSFCFLDIRSPGLGDTAMYLCATSRDRAGGQETQYFGPGTRLLVL.

Of note for this clonotype: The junction departs from germline at one end; a sequencing error may be responsible. The J gene is TRBJ2-7, the V gene TRBV7-9, with D hard to call. The CDR3 is 12 amino acids. Germline CDR1 and CDR2: SEHNR and FQNEAQ (reference sequence). The CDR3 DNA reads as TGTGTCAGCACCGACTTGTCCTACGAGCAGTACTTC. The encoded protein is CVSTDLSYEQYF. The whole variable domain, filled in from reference TRBV7-9 and TRBJ2-7, reads DTGVSQNPRHKITKRGQNVTFRCDPISEHNRLYWYRQTLGQGPEFLTYFQNEAQLEKSRLLSDRFSAERPKGSFSTLEIQRTEQGDSAMYLCVSTDLSYEQYFGPGTRLTVT.

There are many counts of this clonotype. The rearrangement joins TRBV7-9 to TRBJ1-1; the D is unclear. Germline V lookup: CDR1 SEHNR, CDR2 FQNEAQ (reference sequence). The ends were cut back, 4 bases at V and 1 base at J, with 4 bases in the middle. CDR3 length: 12 amino acids. In nucleotides, the CDR3 is TGTGCCAGCAGCTCAGCGAACACTGAAGCTTTCTTT. It translates to CASSSANTEAFF.

J is TRBJ1-2 and V is TRBV9, with 7 bases lining up with TRBD1. The trim removed 3 bases at V and 4 bases at J, leaving 6 bases unmatched. In germline, CDR1 is SGDLS, CDR2 YYNGEE. This CDR3 is 14 amino acids long. This CDR3 reads CASSAGQVFYGYTF. CDR3 coding DNA: TGTGCCAGCAGCGCCGGACAGGTCTTCTATGGCTACACCTTC.

The chain is built from TRBV12-3 or TRBV12-4 and TRBJ2-5; D possibly uses TRBD1 or TRBD2 (5 bases each). The V end lost 4 bases, the J end lost 5 bases, and 11 bases lay between the germline ends. The CDR3 has 13 residues. The CDR3 loop reads CASSSGDGETQYF. The CDR3, as DNA: TGTGCCAGCAGTTCCGGGGACGGGGAGACCCAGTACTTC.

The table lists this clonotype with a few counts. The genes are TRBV15 and TRBJ2-1; D might be TRBD2 (6 bases). This CDR3 spans 16 amino acids. V lost 3 bases and J 6 bases, leaving 18 bases between the germline ends. Germline lookup yields CDR1 LNHNV and CDR2 YYDKDF (reference sequence). The CDR3 region has the DNA TGTGCCACCAGCAGTACGGGGACTCTCCCTTTCAATGAGCAGTTCTTC. It translates to CATSSTGTLPFNEQFF. The whole variable domain, remainder taken from reference TRBV15 and TRBJ2-1, is DAMVIQNPRYQVTQFGKPVTLSCSQTLNHNVMYWYQQKSSQAPKLLFHYYDKDFNNEADTPDNFQSRRPNTSFCFLDIRSPGLGDTAMYLCATSSTGTLPFNEQFFGPGTRLTVL.

As DNA, the CDR3 is TGTGCCAGCAGCCGGGCGGCTAGCGGCCCTACAGAGACCCAGTACTTC. It translates to CASSRAASGPTETQYF. This sequence joins TRBV7-8 and TRBJ2-5; 7 bases align to TRBD2. V lost 5 bases, J lost 4 bases, and 13 bases stayed unmatched. The CDR3 runs to 16 residues. Germline CDR1 and CDR2: SGHVS and FQNEAQ.

This clonotype was seen a handful of times. The chain recombines TRBV29-1 with TRBJ2-1, with a tentative D call TRBD2 (7 bases). Trimming pared 6 bases from V and 0 bases from J, leaving 21 bases between. The CDR3 has 17 residues. The germline V gene has CDR1 SQVTM and CDR2 ANQGSEA. The CDR3 region is CSVLRGGPKFSYNEQFF. The DNA for the CDR3 is TGCAGCGTCTTGAGGGGGGGACCTAAGTTCTCCTACAATGAGCAGTTCTTC.

This clonotype was recorded at least ten times. The chain couples TRBV28 to TRBJ2-2; TRBD2 agrees at 9 bases. V gave up 2 bases and J gave up 0 bases; unmatched junction bases: 7. Germline-derived CDR1 and CDR2 are MDHEN and SYDVKM. The CDR3 is 18 residues long. CDR3 amino acids: CASSLTSGQSANTGELFF. CDR3 nucleotides: TGTGCCAGCAGTTTAACTAGCGGGCAGAGTGCGAACACCGGGGAGCTGTTTTTT.

This clonotype has a handful of counts. This chain connects TRBV11-2 to TRBJ1-2; maybe TRBD1 (5 bases). Germline V gives CDR1 SGHAT, CDR2 FQNNGV. V lost 6 bases, J lost 0 bases, and 8 bases lay in between. The CDR3 consists of 13 residues. The CDR3 protein is CASRGRTNYGYTF. CDR3 nucleotides: TGTGCCAGCAGGGGACGAACTAACTATGGCTACACCTTC.

The count of this clonotype is one. The chain couples TRBV6-8 to TRBJ2-2; 7 nucleotides match TRBD1. Germline CDR1 reads MNHGY; CDR2 reads SAAAGT. Trimming cost V 7 bases and J 4 bases; bases outside gene matches: 9. The CDR3 is made up of 15 amino acids. CDR3 sequence: CASTTGQPITGELFF. The DNA for the CDR3 is TGTGCCAGCACCACGGGACAGCCCATCACCGGGGAGCTGTTTTTT.

This rearrangement joins TRBV10-3 to TRBJ2-2, with D possibly being TRBD1 (5 bases). The ends were cut back, 8 bases at V and 2 bases at J, with 12 bases in the middle. The germline CDR1 and CDR2 sequences are ENHRY and SYGVKD. The CDR3 loop spans 14 amino acids. The chain's CDR3 is CAIAWGPNTGELFF. In DNA form, the CDR3 reads TGTGCCATCGCCTGGGGCCCTAACACCGGGGAGCTGTTTTTT.

The chain joins TRBV20-1 to TRBJ2-7; 8 bases map to TRBD1. This CDR3 has 14 amino acids. V dropped 1 base and J dropped 7; count of bases not matched to a gene: 9. Germline V gives CDR1 DFQATT, CDR2 SNEGSKA (reference sequence). The CDR3 is CSARARTRGQEQYV. In nucleotides, the CDR3 is TGCAGTGCTAGAGCACGAACCAGGGGGCAGGAGCAGTACGTC.